A single sample is the source of the 8 T cell receptor beta chains below, sequenced in a study of T-cell reconstitution after alpha-beta-depleted transplantation in children. Construction of the TCRbeta library involved unique molecular identifiers. TCRdb fed the PCR reads into MiXCR, producing one record per CDR3 protein. The sample gives about 72,000 distinct CDR3 sequences, around 7.9% of which show up once; approximately 2.3% is in the top ten. This material consisted of PBMCs from the stem cell graft donor, taken from the stem cell graft. Receptor source: a human donor who donated a stem cell graft to a child with acute lymphoblastic leukemia.

This clonotype turned up a few times. The genes are TRBV21-1 and TRBJ2-2. TRBV21-1 is described as a pseudogene. This CDR3 spans 15 amino acids. The DNA of the CDR3 is TGTGCCAGCAGCAAAGAAGCCTGGCGACCCGGGGAGCTGTTTTTT. It yields the protein CASSKEAWRPGELFF.

At least ten counts were recorded for this clonotype. V gene TRBV5-1 combines with J gene TRBJ2-7; the D gene could be TRBD1 or TRBD2 (6 bases each). Germline V gene sequence: CDR1 SGHRS, CDR2 YFSETQ. V lost 0 bases and J 0 bases, leaving 13 bases between the germline ends. CDR3 length: 16 residues. The CDR3 sequence is CASSLAYGGPSYEQYF. The DNA for the CDR3 is TGCGCCAGCAGCTTGGCCTATGGGGGGCCCTCCTACGAGCAGTACTTC.

This clonotype was counted between two and nine times. The rearrangement joins TRBV5-4 to TRBJ2-1; D is unresolved. Between the trimmed V and J ends, which lost 4 bases and 6 bases, there was a span of 17 bases. From germline, CDR1 is SGHNT and CDR2 YYREEE (reference sequence). There are 15 residues in the CDR3. The DNA for the CDR3 is TGTGCCAGCAGCCCACCGGGCCCCAAGGTCAATGAGCAGTTCTTC. Amino acids: CASSPPGPKVNEQFF.

This clonotype was counted a few times. The J gene is TRBJ1-1, the V gene TRBV29-1; 7 bases align to TRBD1. Losses at the gene ends were 3 bases for V and 1 base for J; bases not matched to a gene: 2. Germline loops: CDR1 SQVTM, CDR2 ANQGSEA. The CDR3 is 13 amino acids. CDR3 coding DNA: TGCAGCGTTGATCGGGACAGGAACACTGAAGCTTTCTTT. It is translated as CSVDRDRNTEAFF.

This clonotype was counted many times. The chain carries TRBV20-1 and TRBJ2-1; TRBD2 matches at 9 bases. Germline V gene sequence: CDR1 DFQATT, CDR2 SNEGSKA (reference sequence). Trimming took 0 bases from V and 2 from J; bases not matched to a gene: 5. The CDR3 is 16 amino acids. In nucleotides, the CDR3 is TGCAGTGCTAGAGATTTAGCGGGAGATGCCTACAATGAGCAGTTCTTC. Encoded protein: CSARDLAGDAYNEQFF.

The chain employs TRBV11-1 and TRBJ2-7; the match to TRBD1 covers 10 bases. This CDR3 is 16 amino acids long. The germline CDR1 and CDR2 sequences are SGHAT and FQDESV (reference sequence). V lost 5 bases, J lost 6 bases, and 13 bases stayed unmatched. The CDR3 bases are TGTGCCAGCAGCGTGGACAGGGGGTTCCGCGCCATCGAGCAGTACTTC. It codes for CASSVDRGFRAIEQYF.

This clonotype was picked up many times. The chain links TRBV6-5 to TRBJ1-1; TRBD1 is a possible D gene (6 bases). Deletions cut 4 bases from V and 4 bases from J, with 22 bases between. This CDR3 comprises 17 residues. Germline loops: CDR1 MNHEY, CDR2 SVGAGI. This chain's CDR3 is CASSFTVQGSGGTEAFF. Here the CDR3 DNA reads TGTGCCAGCAGTTTTACCGTACAGGGAAGTGGCGGCACTGAAGCTTTCTTT.

This clonotype was counted at least ten times. The genes are TRBV7-2 and TRBJ2-7; unclear D gene. Germline V gene data show CDR1 as SGHTA and CDR2 as FQGNSA. This CDR3 spans 13 amino acids. V dropped 6 bases and J dropped 5 bases, with 14 bases sitting between them. The CDR3 nucleotides are TGTGCCAGCAGAACGGCCGCGTTCGACGAGCAGTACTTC. Translated, it gives CASRTAAFDEQYF. Filled out from reference TRBV7-2 and TRBJ2-7, the complete variable domain reads GAGVSQSPSNKVTEKGKDVELRCDPISGHTALYWYRQSLGQGLEFLIYFQGNSAPDKSGLPSDRFSAERTGGSVSTLTIQRTQQEDSAVYLCASRTAAFDEQYFGPGTRLTVT.